Listed below are T cell receptor beta chains from one sample, sequenced in a study of blood T cell repertoires in COVID-19. Here immunoSEQ multiplex PCR was the method, and the copy in TCRdb shows in-frame clones only, minus some. The repertoire holds 150,000 to 200,000 clones, with roughly 90% as singletons. Sequencing was performed on peripheral blood. The receptors here all came from a man in his fifties or sixties with active or convalescent COVID-19. Each CDR3 is given with its conserved first and last residue. A D gene is named only where the DNA matches it firmly. The size of a clone is reported for some rows only, either as once, few or many, or as a class for expanded clones.

d_call j_call clone_size cdr3_length v_call cdr3_aa cdr3_nt
TRBD1 TRBJ2-7 - 15 TRBV18 CASSPGQGFAYEQYF TGTGCCAGCTCACCGGGACAGGGGTTTGCCTACGAGCAGTACTTC
TRBD1 TRBJ1-1 once 14 TRBV10-3 CAISTQGFVTEAFF TGTGCCATCAGTACACAGGGGTTCGTCACTGAAGCTTTCTTT
TRBD2 TRBJ2-7 - 15 TRBV7-6 CASSPVPGGPYEQYF TGTGCCAGCAGCCCTGTCCCGGGGGGTCCCTACGAGCAGTACTTC
- TRBJ1-4 - 17 TRBV11-2 CASSQSPWREANEKLFF TGTGCCAGCAGTCAATCTCCGTGGAGGGAGGCTAATGAAAAACTGTTTTTT
- TRBJ1-2 - 14 TRBV27 CASSRTRGSSGYTF TGTGCCAGCAGCCGGACAAGGGGGAGCAGTGGCTACACCTTC
- TRBJ1-6 - 17 TRBV28 CASSLQGLTSYNSPLHF TGTGCCAGCAGTTTACAGGGGCTAACCTCCTATAATTCACCCCTCCACTTT
TRBD2 TRBJ2-1 - 14 TRBV10-1 CASSEVGGPNEQFF TGCGCCAGCAGTGAAGTGGGAGGGCCGAATGAGCAGTTCTTC
- TRBJ1-1 - 13 TRBV10-1 CASSEFTASEAFF TGCGCCAGCAGTGAGTTTACAGCCAGTGAAGCTTTCTTT
TRBD1 TRBJ1-4 few 13 TRBV29-1 CSVGTGLNEKLFF TGCAGCGTTGGGACAGGGCTAAATGAAAAACTGTTTTTT
TRBD1 TRBJ2-7 - 16 TRBV6-5 CASSYLTGTGGYEQYF TGTGCCAGCAGTTACTTGACCGGGACAGGGGGTTACGAGCAGTACTTC
- TRBJ1-6 - 16 TRBV5-1 CASSLAYGANNSPLHF TGCGCCAGCAGCTTGGCCTATGGTGCCAATAATTCACCCCTCCACTTT
- TRBJ1-4 once 13 TRBV5-4 CASSLREREKLFF TGTGCCAGCAGCTTGAGGGAGCGCGAAAAACTGTTTTTT
- TRBJ2-3 - 13 TRBV12-3/TRBV12-4 CASSYSRGDTQYF TGTGCCAGCAGTTATAGCCGGGGAGATACGCAGTATTTT
- TRBJ1-5 - 11 TRBV21-1 CASSSMRPQHF TGTGCCAGCAGCAGTATGCGGCCCCAGCATTTT
- TRBJ2-1 - 13 TRBV7-2 CASSLARDNEQFF TGTGCCAGCAGCTTAGCGAGAGACAATGAGCAGTTCTTC
TRBD2 TRBJ2-1 - 16 TRBV24-1 CATSETGTSEVNEQFF TGTGCCACCAGTGAAACCGGGACTAGCGAAGTCAATGAGCAGTTCTTC
- TRBJ1-5 - 12 TRBV12-3/TRBV12-4 CASRLSDQPQHF TGTGCCAGCAGATTGTCCGATCAGCCCCAGCATTTT
TRBD1 TRBJ2-3 - 15 TRBV5-1 CASSPRDSETDTQYF TGCGCCAGCAGCCCCCGGGACAGTGAGACAGATACGCAGTATTTT
- TRBJ1-2 once 15 TRBV4-2 CASSQEWPSNYGYTF TGTGCCAGCAGCCAAGAATGGCCATCTAACTATGGCTACACCTTC
- TRBJ1-5 once 14 TRBV7-2 CASSLMGARQPQHF TGTGCCAGCAGCTTAATGGGGGCACGGCAGCCCCAGCATTTT
- TRBJ2-3 - 13 TRBV10-3 CAITGLSTDTQYF TGTGCCATCACCGGACTGAGCACAGATACGCAGTATTTT
- TRBJ1-5 - 18 TRBV23-1 CASSHPTDRGDSNQPQHF TGCGCCAGCAGTCACCCCACAGACAGAGGAGATAGCAATCAGCCCCAGCATTTT
TRBD1 TRBJ1-1 - 17 TRBV10-3 CAISDRQGSLMNTEAFF TGTGCCATCAGTGACCGACAGGGGTCCCTCATGAACACTGAAGCTTTCTTT
- TRBJ1-5 - 15 TRBV5-4 CASSLDPDSNQPQHF TGTGCCAGCAGCTTGGACCCTGACAGTAATCAGCCCCAGCATTTT
- TRBJ2-2 - 13 TRBV18 CASSPAGTGELFF TGTGCCAGCTCACCGGCGGGCACCGGGGAGCTGTTTTTT
TRBD2 TRBJ2-7 - 16 TRBV13 CASSLGLAGGRYEQYF TGTGCCAGCAGCTTAGGACTAGCGGGAGGTCGCTACGAGCAGTACTTC